What follows are 21 T cell receptor beta chains derived from one specimen sequenced in a study of shared clonotypes between healthy human individuals. CD45RO negativity and positive selection for CCR7 defined naive CD8 cells, a population that excluded terminally differentiated effector memory CD45RA+ cells. Repertoires were generated with immunoSEQ multiplex PCR, while TCRdb's copy carries only in-frame clones and drops some. The sample carries 450,000 to 700,000 clones, just under 97% recorded once. The sequenced sample consisted of naive CD8+ T cells sorted from blood. The source of these receptors is a woman in her 30s in good health.

CDR3 loop: CSVDGQAGVNEQFF. The CDR3 DNA is TGCAGCGTAGACGGACAGGCCGGGGTTAATGAGCAGTTCTTC. This chain joins TRBV29-1 and TRBJ2-1; TRBD1 aligns across 7 bases. V shed 6 bases, J shed 7 bases, and the junction held 12 bases outside the gene matches. The CDR3 is 14 residues long. Germline loops: CDR1 SQVTM, CDR2 ANQGSEA.

V and J are TRBV10-2 and TRBJ2-2; D is possibly TRBD1 (6 bases). Germline V gene lookup returns CDR1 WSHSY and CDR2 SAAADI. Trimming removed 0 bases at V and 1 base at J, with 18 bases between. CDR3 length: 19 residues. CDR3 in amino acids: CASSESIGSRGGNTGELFF. The CDR3, as DNA: TGCGCCAGCAGTGAGTCGATTGGATCACGAGGGGGGAACACCGGGGAGCTGTTTTTT.

The chain links TRBV28 to TRBJ1-1; TRBD1 matches 9 bases. CDR1 is MDHEN and CDR2 is SYDVKM in the germline V gene. The CDR3 is made up of 15 amino acids. Trimming at V came to 4 bases and at J to 4 bases, leaving 7 bases not matched to a gene. CDR3 sequence (DNA): TGTGCCAGCAGTTCTCGAGGGACAGGGTTCACTGAAGCTTTCTTT. Its translation: CASSSRGTGFTEAFF.

The rearrangement joins TRBV29-1 to TRBJ2-1, with D perhaps matching TRBD2 (5 bases). The length of the CDR3 is 14 residues. CDR1 is SQVTM, CDR2 ANQGSEA, per germline. V was cut by 3 bases and J by 0 bases, with 9 bases left in between. CDR3: CSVDRRSSYNEQFF. Written as DNA, the CDR3 is TGCAGCGTTGACCGGAGGAGCTCCTACAATGAGCAGTTCTTC.

CDR3 DNA sequence: TGTGCCAGCAGTTTACGGGGGGGACAGGGGGACGAGCAGTACTTC. This gives the protein CASSLRGGQGDEQYF. The chain couples TRBV27 to TRBJ2-7; TRBD1 agrees at 11 bases. Germline loops: CDR1 MNHEY, CDR2 SMNVEV (reference sequence). After removal of 2 bases from V and 5 bases from J, the junction contained 5 bases not matched to a gene. CDR3 length: 15 amino acids.

This clone has only one observation. The rearrangement joins TRBV19 to TRBJ2-1; D is perhaps TRBD2 (5 bases). The CDR3 contains 15 residues. CDR1 LNHDA and CDR2 SQIVND come from the germline V gene (reference sequence). Trimming shortened V by 3 bases and J by 3 bases, and 12 bases separated the two germline ends. CDR3 coding DNA: TGTGCCAGTAGTATCGGTGGGAGTGGCTACAATGAGCAGTTCTTC. Its translation: CASSIGGSGYNEQFF.

The chain has TRBV6-5 and TRBJ1-2; D remains unclear. This CDR3 is built from 13 residues. V lost 6 bases, J lost 1 base, and 9 bases lay in between. Germline lookup yields CDR1 MNHEY and CDR2 SVGAGI. For the CDR3, the DNA is TGTGCCAGCAGCATGGGGAGTAACTATGGCTACACCTTC. Its translation: CASSMGSNYGYTF.

The chain combines TRBV28 with TRBJ1-2; maybe TRBD1 (5 bases). Trimming removed 3 bases from V and 14 bases from J, with 13 bases in between. The CDR3 spans 11 residues. CDR1 MDHEN and CDR2 SYDVKM come from the germline V gene. CDR3: CASSFGAGPTF. DNA of the CDR3: TGTGCCAGCAGTTTTGGGGCCGGCCCAACCTTC.

The chain has TRBV9 and TRBJ2-5; TRBD2 agrees at 11 bases. The CDR3 loop spans 16 amino acids. V gave up 2 bases and J gave up 2 bases; unmatched junction bases: 5. Germline V gene data show CDR1 as SGDLS and CDR2 as YYNGEE. The CDR3 DNA follows: TGTGCCAGCAGCGTCCAGACTAGCGGGAAACAAGAGACCCAGTACTTC. Protein: CASSVQTSGKQETQYF.

This chain uses TRBV28 with TRBJ2-7, with 7 nucleotides matching TRBD2. With V trimmed by 6 bases and J by 2 bases, 28 bases remained unmatched. The germline CDR1 and CDR2 sequences are MDHEN and SYDVKM. This CDR3 is 21 amino acids long. The DNA for the CDR3 is TGTGCCAGCAGCTCTATCCGGTCGGGCGGGAGTCCGTTGGGCCTAACCTACGAGCAGTACTTC. Translation: CASSSIRSGGSPLGLTYEQYF.

Concerning this clone: The same CDR3 can be traced to other DNA sequences in this sample. The V gene is TRBV13, the J gene TRBJ2-7; unclear D gene. The CDR3 has 13 residues. Germline-derived CDR1 and CDR2 are PRHDT and FYEKMQ (reference sequence). V lost 3 bases to trimming and J lost 4 bases, with 10 bases between them. The CDR3 is CASSFGRTYEQYF. The CDR3 DNA follows: TGTGCCAGCAGCTTTGGGCGGACGTACGAGCAGTACTTC.

The chain couples TRBV2 to TRBJ2-1; 16 positions agree with TRBD2. Germline CDR1 and CDR2: SNHLY and FYNNEI. The CDR3 spans 16 residues. V was clipped by 6 bases and J by 9 bases; unmatched bases: 8. CDR3 amino acids: CASRGTSGRAVVEQFF. The CDR3 DNA reads TGTGCCAGCAGGGGGACTAGCGGGAGGGCCGTCGTTGAGCAGTTCTTC.

This clone was picked up one time. The J gene is TRBJ2-3, the V gene TRBV19; TRBD2 aligns across 10 bases. Germline assignment: CDR1 LNHDA and CDR2 SQIVND (reference sequence). This CDR3 spans 15 amino acids. The junction had 7 bases not matched to a gene; V was cut back by 5 bases and J by 5 bases. The CDR3 DNA sequence: TGTGCCAGTAGTCCTCTAGCGGGAGTGGTAGATACGCAGTATTTT. Encoded protein: CASSPLAGVVDTQYF. The full variable domain, completed using reference TRBV19 and TRBJ2-3, is DGGITQSPKYLFRKEGQNVTLSCEQNLNHDAMYWYRQDPGQGLRLIYYSQIVNDFQKGDIAEGYSVSREKKESFPLTVTSAQKNPTAFYLCASSPLAGVVDTQYFGPGTRLTVL.

The gene calls are TRBV10-3 and TRBJ2-7; no firm D call. The germline CDR1 and CDR2 sequences are ENHRY and SYGVKD. The length of the CDR3 is 13 residues. With 3 bases removed from V and 2 bases from J, the gap between germline ends came to 8 bases. The CDR3 region has the DNA TGTGCCATCAGTGACAGGATCACCTACGAGCAGTACTTC. Translating gives CAISDRITYEQYF.

The chain couples TRBV28 to TRBJ2-1, with 14 bases fitting TRBD2. Looked up from germline, CDR1 is MDHEN and CDR2 is SYDVKM. V lost 1 base to trimming and J lost 7 bases; unmatched junction nucleotides: 6. This CDR3 has 17 amino acids. CDR3 region: CASSLSPRLAGGNEQFF. The CDR3 DNA sequence: TGTGCCAGCAGTTTATCACCTAGACTAGCGGGGGGGAATGAGCAGTTCTTC.

This chain uses TRBV4-1 with TRBJ2-7; no definite D call. V shed 0 bases and J shed 0 bases, with 12 bases lying between them. CDR3 size: 16 residues. Germline loops: CDR1 MGHRA, CDR2 YSYEKL. The CDR3 reads CASSQDLWASSYEQYF. The CDR3 DNA is TGCGCCAGCAGCCAAGATCTGTGGGCGAGCTCCTACGAGCAGTACTTC.

This clone was recorded once. V gene TRBV15 combines with J gene TRBJ1-5; no clear D gene. Trimming left V 3 bases short and J 6 bases short, with 6 bases between. Germline V gene data show CDR1 as LNHNV and CDR2 as YYDKDF (reference sequence). The CDR3 extends over 12 amino acids. The CDR3 sequence: CATSSEPQPQHF. Written as DNA, the CDR3 is TGTGCCACCAGCAGTGAACCTCAGCCCCAGCATTTT.

This clone appeared a few times. The sample has other DNA sequences that encode this CDR3 too. The CDR3: CAWSMGYEQYF. The CDR3 nucleotides are TGTGCCTGGAGTATGGGGTACGAGCAGTACTTC. The chain links TRBV30 to TRBJ2-7; no clear D. The germline CDR1 and CDR2 sequences are GTSNPN and SVGIG (reference sequence). Trimming shortened V by 2 bases and J by 4 bases, and 6 bases separated the two germline ends. This CDR3 contains 11 residues.

The genes are TRBV30 and TRBJ1-1, with D maybe TRBD1 (6 bases). CDR1 and CDR2 from the germline V gene are GTSNPN and SVGIG (reference sequence). The CDR3 has 14 amino acids. V was cut by 0 bases and J by 1 base, with 9 bases left in between. CDR3 nucleotides: TGTGCCTGGAGTGTTTGGGGGCAGAACACTGAAGCTTTCTTT. As protein: CAWSVWGQNTEAFF.

The V call is TRBV5-1, the J call TRBJ2-3, with D possibly being TRBD2 (5 bases). Trimming stripped 2 bases from V and 4 bases from J, with 14 bases between. The CDR3 loop spans 15 amino acids. CDR1 and CDR2 (germline): SGHRS, YFSETQ. The CDR3 protein is CASSFSEALADTQYF. The CDR3 DNA sequence: TGCGCCAGCAGCTTTAGCGAGGCATTAGCAGATACGCAGTATTTT.

This clone was detected once. V is TRBV28 and J is TRBJ2-5; D possibly uses TRBD1 or TRBD2 (6 bases each). CDR1 MDHEN and CDR2 SYDVKM come from the germline V gene. Between the trimmed V and J ends, which lost 2 bases and 1 base, there was a span of 8 bases. This CDR3 has 14 residues. CDR3: CASSLRGPQETQYF. In DNA, the CDR3 is TGTGCCAGCAGTTTACGGGGGCCCCAAGAGACCCAGTACTTC.